A single sample is the source of the 14 T cell receptor beta chains below, sequenced in a study of T cell responses to AZD1222 COVID-19 vaccine. Profiled with immunoSEQ multiplex PCR; TCRdb holds only in-frame clones, not every one. Among roughly 170,000 clones listed, about 90% were seen once. Source: peripheral blood, taken on day 0 of AZD1222 vaccination. Source of these receptors: an adult in good health.

V gene TRBV14 combines with J gene TRBJ2-1, with 12 positions matching TRBD2. The CDR3 is 16 residues long. J was trimmed by 9 bases and V by 2 bases; bases with no gene match: 8. The germline V gene has CDR1 SGHDN and CDR2 FVKESK. The CDR3 protein is CASSQLTSGRSGEQFF. The CDR3, as DNA: TGTGCCAGCAGCCAATTGACTAGCGGGAGAAGCGGTGAGCAGTTCTTC.

This clone was recorded a few times. This sequence joins TRBV7-9 and TRBJ1-3; unclear D gene. The V end was cut by 3 bases, the J end by 0 bases, with 15 bases between. Germline lookup yields CDR1 SEHNR and CDR2 FQNEAQ (reference sequence). The CDR3 covers 17 residues. CDR3 nucleotide sequence: TGTGCCAGCAGCTTTCTTGGGCCTCAAGACTCTGGAAACACCATATATTTT. Its protein is CASSFLGPQDSGNTIYF.

The V call is TRBV7-8, the J call TRBJ1-2, with D unclear. CDR3 length equals 14 residues. Germline CDR1 SGHVS, CDR2 FQNEAQ. V lost 0 bases and J lost 7, with 12 bases in between. CDR3 protein: CASSLAAETGGYTF. CDR3 DNA: TGTGCCAGCAGCTTAGCCGCCGAAACGGGTGGCTACACCTTC.

This chain links TRBV10-3 with TRBJ1-5; 8 bases match TRBD1. This CDR3 comprises 15 residues. V lost 6 bases and J lost 4; bases outside the gene matches: 8. CDR1 and CDR2 (germline): ENHRY, SYGVKD. CDR3 DNA sequence: TGTGCCATCAGCCCGACAGGGGACTCAAATCAGCCCCAGCATTTT. Its translation: CAISPTGDSNQPQHF.

This clone was detected only once. The chain employs TRBV5-1 and TRBJ2-2; 9 nucleotides align to TRBD1. V lost 5 bases, J lost 5 bases, and 7 bases stayed unmatched. The CDR3 has 15 amino acids. Germline values: CDR1 SGHRS, CDR2 YFSETQ. For the CDR3, the DNA is TGCGCCAGCAGGGCCTCCGGGACAGGGACCGGGGAGCTGTTTTTT. Its protein is CASRASGTGTGELFF.

The chain carries TRBV5-1 and TRBJ1-5, with D unresolved. The V end lost 2 bases, the J end lost 0 bases, and 3 bases lay between the germline ends. Germline V lookup: CDR1 SGHRS, CDR2 YFSETQ. This CDR3 spans 13 amino acids. The CDR3 DNA reads TGCGCCAGCAGCTTCGCTAGCAATCAGCCCCAGCATTTT. Its protein product is CASSFASNQPQHF.

V usage is TRBV28 and J usage is TRBJ2-6, with 7 positions matching TRBD2. With 6 bases clipped from V and 2 bases from J, the junction kept 10 bases outside the gene matches. This CDR3 has 17 amino acids. Germline loops: CDR1 MDHEN, CDR2 SYDVKM. CDR3 sequence reads: CASSLLSGGAGANVLTF. The CDR3 nucleotides read TGTGCCAGCAGCCTTCTCTCGGGGGGAGCTGGGGCCAACGTCCTGACTTTC. The full variable domain, completed using reference TRBV28 and TRBJ2-6, is DVKVTQSSRYLVKRTGEKVFLECVQDMDHENMFWYRQDPGLGLRLIYFSYDVKMKEKGDIPEGYSVSREKKERFSLILESASTNQTSMYLCASSLLSGGAGANVLTFGAGSRLTVL.

This clone was counted between two and nine times. The chain employs TRBV19 and TRBJ1-3, with D maybe TRBD1 (5 bases). This CDR3 region has 13 residues. V lost 7 bases to trimming and J lost 4 bases, with 11 bases between them. CDR1 and CDR2 from the germline V gene are LNHDA and SQIVND (reference sequence). CDR3 region: CASMGQIGNTIYF. As DNA, the CDR3 is TGTGCCAGTATGGGGCAAATCGGAAACACCATATATTTT.

V and J are TRBV28 and TRBJ2-5; perhaps TRBD2 as D (6 bases). The CDR3 is made up of 13 amino acids. Trimming stripped 7 bases from V and 5 bases from J, with 14 bases between. Germline V lookup: CDR1 MDHEN, CDR2 SYDVKM. CDR3 residues: CASTLAGRETQYF. The CDR3 DNA sequence: TGTGCCAGCACCTTGGCGGGAAGGGAGACCCAGTACTTC. Drawing the rest from reference TRBV28 and TRBJ2-5, the complete variable domain is DVKVTQSSRYLVKRTGEKVFLECVQDMDHENMFWYRQDPGLGLRLIYFSYDVKMKEKGDIPEGYSVSREKKERFSLILESASTNQTSMYLCASTLAGRETQYFGPGTRLLVL.

This clone was seen just once. Its ends do not fully match the called genes, so a read error is possible. V gene TRBV7-7 combines with J gene TRBJ2-3; TRBD2 is a possible D gene (5 bases). The CDR3 totals 15 residues. Germline V gene sequence: CDR1 SSHAT, CDR2 FNYEAQ (reference sequence). CDR3 in DNA: TGTGCTAGCAGCTTCGGGGATAGGAGAGGGGATACGCAGTATTTT. It is translated as CASSFGDRRGDTQYF. The variable domain in full, completed from reference TRBV7-7 and TRBJ2-3, reads GAGVSQSPRYKVTKRGQDVTLRCDPISSHATLYWYQQALGQGPEFLTYFNYEAQPDKSGLPSDRFSAERPEGSISTLTIQRTEQRDSAMYRCASSFGDRRGDTQYFGPGTRLTVL.

The V gene is TRBV11-3, the J gene TRBJ2-7; weak D call: TRBD1 (6 bases). CDR3 size: 13 residues. The germline CDR1 and CDR2 sequences are SGHNT and YENEEA. V lost 0 bases and J lost 8, with 11 bases in between. Written as DNA, the CDR3 is TGTGCCAGCAGCTTAGATAGGGGACAAAAGCAGTACTTC. Amino acids: CASSLDRGQKQYF.

The rearrangement links TRBV6-5 to TRBJ2-7; the match to TRBD2 covers 8 bases. V dropped 9 bases and J dropped 9; count of bases not matched to a gene: 7. The length of the CDR3 is 11 residues. Per the germline V gene, CDR1 is MNHEY and CDR2 is SVGAGI. CDR3 in amino acids: CASSTREGQYF. The CDR3 DNA reads as TGTGCCAGTTCCACTCGGGAGGGGCAGTACTTC.

The genes are TRBV2 and TRBJ1-2; D gene unclear. Trimming pared 1 base from V and 8 bases from J, leaving 8 bases between. This CDR3 has 12 amino acids. The V gene's germline CDR1 is SNHLY and CDR2 FYNNEI. The CDR3 is CASSEEASGYTF. The CDR3 DNA is TGTGCCAGCAGTGAAGAGGCAAGCGGCTACACCTTC.

V and J are TRBV28 and TRBJ1-1; D is ambiguous. Germline V CDR1 and CDR2: MDHEN, SYDVKM. The V end was cut by 6 bases, the J end by 5 bases, with 4 bases between. The CDR3 contains 10 residues. The CDR3 bases are TGTGCCAGCAGGACGACTGAAGCTTTCTTT. This translates into CASRTTEAFF.